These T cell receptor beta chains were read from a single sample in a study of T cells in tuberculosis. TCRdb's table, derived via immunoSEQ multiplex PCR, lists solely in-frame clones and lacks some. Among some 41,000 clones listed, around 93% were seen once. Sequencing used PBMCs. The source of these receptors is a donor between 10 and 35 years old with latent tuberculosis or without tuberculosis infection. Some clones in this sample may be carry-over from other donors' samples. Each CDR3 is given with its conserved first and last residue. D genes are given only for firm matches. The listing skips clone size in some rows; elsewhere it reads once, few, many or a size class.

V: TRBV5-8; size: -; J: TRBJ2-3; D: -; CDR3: CASSLSDSEGDTQYF; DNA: TGTGCCAGCAGCCTCTCTGACAGCGAAGGAGATACGCAGTATTTT
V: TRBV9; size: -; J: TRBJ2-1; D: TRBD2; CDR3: CASSTGTSVGEQFF; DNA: TGTGCCAGCAGTACCGGGACTAGCGTCGGTGAGCAGTTCTTC
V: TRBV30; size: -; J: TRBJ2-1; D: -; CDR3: CAWSLGLSNEQFF; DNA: TGTGCCTGGAGTCTCGGACTTTCCAATGAGCAGTTCTTC
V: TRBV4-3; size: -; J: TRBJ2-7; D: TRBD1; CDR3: CASSLWTGGLGEQYF; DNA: TGCGCCAGCAGCCTATGGACAGGGGGTCTTGGTGAGCAGTACTTC
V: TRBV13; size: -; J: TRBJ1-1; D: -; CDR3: CASSLYRFMNTEAFF; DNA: TGTGCCAGCAGCTTATACAGGTTCATGAACACTGAAGCTTTCTTT
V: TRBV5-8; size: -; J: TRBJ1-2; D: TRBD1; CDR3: CASSFLGRQGYGYTF; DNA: TGTGCCAGCAGCTTTCTCGGCCGACAGGGGTACGGCTACACCTTC
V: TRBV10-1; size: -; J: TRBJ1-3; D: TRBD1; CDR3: CASSEGGSSGNTIYF; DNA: TGCGCCAGCAGTGAAGGGGGCAGCTCTGGAAACACCATATATTTT
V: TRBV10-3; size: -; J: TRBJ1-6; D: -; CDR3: CAISENSNNSPLHF; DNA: TGTGCCATCAGCGAAAACAGCAATAATTCACCCCTCCACTTT
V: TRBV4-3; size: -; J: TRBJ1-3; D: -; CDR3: CASSQEQGNTIYF; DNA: TGCGCCAGCAGCCAAGAACAGGGAAACACCATATATTTT
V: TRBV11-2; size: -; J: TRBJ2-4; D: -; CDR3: CASSQANIQYF; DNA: TGTGCCAGCAGCCAAGCTAACATTCAGTACTTC
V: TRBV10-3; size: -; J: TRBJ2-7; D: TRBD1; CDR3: CAISEYETGGSEQYF; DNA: TGTGCCATCAGTGAGTATGAGACAGGGGGTAGTGAGCAGTACTTC
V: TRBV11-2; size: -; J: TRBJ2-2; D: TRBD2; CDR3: CASSPAGGNTGELFF; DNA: TGTGCCAGCAGCCCAGCGGGGGGGAACACCGGGGAGCTGTTTTTT
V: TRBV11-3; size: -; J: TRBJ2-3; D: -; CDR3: CASSLTTSTDTQYF; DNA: TGTGCCAGCAGCTTGACAACGAGCACAGATACGCAGTATTTT
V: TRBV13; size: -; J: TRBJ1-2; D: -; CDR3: CASSGFYGYTF; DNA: TGTGCCAGCAGCGGCTTTTATGGCTACACCTTC
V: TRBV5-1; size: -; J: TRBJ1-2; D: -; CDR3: CASSLSRESGYGYTF; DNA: TGCGCCAGCAGCTTGTCCCGGGAGAGCGGCTATGGCTACACCTTC
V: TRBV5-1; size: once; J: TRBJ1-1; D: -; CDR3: CASSGGALVKAENTEAFF; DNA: TGCGCCAGCAGCGGGGGGGCCCTAGTTAAGGCGGAGAACACTGAAGCTTTCTTT
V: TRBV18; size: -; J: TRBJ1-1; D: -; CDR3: CASSPARGDTEAFF; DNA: TGTGCCAGCTCACCGGCCAGGGGCGACACTGAAGCTTTCTTT
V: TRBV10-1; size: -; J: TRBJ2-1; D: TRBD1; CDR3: CASSVRDRGEQFF; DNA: TGCGCCAGCAGTGTTAGGGACAGGGGCGAGCAGTTCTTC
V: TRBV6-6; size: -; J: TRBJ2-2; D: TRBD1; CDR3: CASRHQGAVNGELFF; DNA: TGTGCCAGCAGACATCAGGGGGCAGTTAACGGGGAGCTGTTTTTT
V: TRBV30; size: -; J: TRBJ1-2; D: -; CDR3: CAWSVQEVSTF; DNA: TGTGCCTGGAGTGTACAAGAGGTCAGCACCTTC
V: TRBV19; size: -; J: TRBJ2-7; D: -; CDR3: CASSMAGTLNSYEQYF; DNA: TGTGCCAGTAGTATGGCCGGGACACTCAACTCCTACGAGCAGTACTTC
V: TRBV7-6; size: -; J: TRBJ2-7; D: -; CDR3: CASSLNNDEQYF; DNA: TGTGCCAGCAGCTTAAACAACGACGAGCAGTACTTC
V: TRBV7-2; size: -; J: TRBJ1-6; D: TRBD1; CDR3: CASRTGGMWDSPLHF; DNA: TGTGCCAGCAGAACAGGGGGCATGTGGGATTCACCCCTCCACTTT
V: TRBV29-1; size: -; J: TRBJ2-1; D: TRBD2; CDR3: CSVSKGLAGYNEQFF; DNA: TGCAGCGTTTCCAAAGGACTAGCGGGCTACAATGAGCAGTTCTTC
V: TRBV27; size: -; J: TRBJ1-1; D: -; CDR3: CASSLSGLGLLNTEAFF; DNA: TGTGCCAGCAGTTTAAGTGGGCTGGGACTGCTGAACACTGAAGCTTTCTTT
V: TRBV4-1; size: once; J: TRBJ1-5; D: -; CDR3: CASSQQGSSNQPQHF; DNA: TGCGCCAGCAGCCAACAGGGATCTAGCAATCAGCCCCAGCATTTT
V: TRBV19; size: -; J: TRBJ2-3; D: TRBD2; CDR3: CASKAGSTDTQYF; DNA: TGTGCCAGTAAAGCGGGGAGCACAGATACGCAGTATTTT
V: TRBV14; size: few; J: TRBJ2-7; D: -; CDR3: CASSHPGQEQYF; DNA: TGTGCCAGCAGCCATCCGGGACAAGAGCAGTACTTC
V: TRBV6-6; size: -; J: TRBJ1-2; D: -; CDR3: CASMAGLGYTF; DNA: TGTGCCAGCATGGCAGGGCTTGGCTACACCTTC
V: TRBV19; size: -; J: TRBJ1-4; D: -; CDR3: CASSPPEATNEKLFF; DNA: TGTGCCAGTAGCCCCCCCGAGGCAACTAATGAAAAACTGTTTTTT
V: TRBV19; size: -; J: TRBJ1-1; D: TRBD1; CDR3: CASQPQGAYQKAFF; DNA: TGTGCCAGTCAACCACAGGGGGCGTATCAAAAAGCTTTCTTT
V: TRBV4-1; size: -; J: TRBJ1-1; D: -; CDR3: CASSQVRRDTEAFF; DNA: TGCGCCAGCAGCCAAGTCCGCAGGGACACTGAAGCTTTCTTT
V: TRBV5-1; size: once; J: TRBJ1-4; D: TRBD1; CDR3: CASSLAPAGTGGGEKLFF; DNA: TGCGCCAGCAGCTTGGCCCCAGCTGGGACAGGGGGTGGTGAAAAACTGTTTTTT
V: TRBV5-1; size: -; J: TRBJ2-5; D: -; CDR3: CASSLVPGEETQYF; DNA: TGCGCCAGCAGCTTGGTACCGGGGGAAGAGACCCAGTACTTC
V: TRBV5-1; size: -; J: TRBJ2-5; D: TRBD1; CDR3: CASSLNRGETQYF; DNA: TGCGCCAGCAGCCTTAACAGGGGAGAGACCCAGTACTTC
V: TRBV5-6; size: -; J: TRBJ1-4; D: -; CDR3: CASSLEYGREEEKLFF; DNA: TGTGCCAGCAGCTTGGAATATGGCAGGGAAGAGGAAAAACTGTTTTTT
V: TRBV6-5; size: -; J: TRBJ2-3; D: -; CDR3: CASTPEYSTDTQYF; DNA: TGTGCCAGCACTCCAGAATATAGCACAGATACGCAGTATTTT
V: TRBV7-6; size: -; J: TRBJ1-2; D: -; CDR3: CASSINSYYGYTF; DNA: TGTGCCAGCAGCATAAACTCTTACTATGGCTACACCTTC
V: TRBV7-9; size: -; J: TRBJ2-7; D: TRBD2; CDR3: CASSSGGGPKSYEQYF; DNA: TGTGCCAGCAGCTCGGGGGGGGGCCCCAAGTCCTACGAGCAGTACTTC
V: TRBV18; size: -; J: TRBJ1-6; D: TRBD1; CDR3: CASSPNRGANSPLHF; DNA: TGTGCCAGCTCACCCAACAGGGGGGCTAATTCACCCCTCCACTTT
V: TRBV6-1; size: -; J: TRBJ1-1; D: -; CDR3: CASRTQELNTEAFF; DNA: TGTGCCAGCAGGACACAGGAGTTGAACACTGAAGCTTTCTTT
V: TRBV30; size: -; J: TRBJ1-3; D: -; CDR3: CAWQRQASGNTIYF; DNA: TGTGCCTGGCAGAGACAGGCCTCTGGAAACACCATATATTTT
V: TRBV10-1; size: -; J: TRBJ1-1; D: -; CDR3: CASSEGQTEAFF; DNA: TGCGCCAGCAGTGAGGGTCAGACTGAAGCTTTCTTT
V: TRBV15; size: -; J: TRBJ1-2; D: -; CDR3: CATSRDRGRDGYTF; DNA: TGTGCCACCAGCAGAGATCGAGGGCGGGATGGCTACACCTTC
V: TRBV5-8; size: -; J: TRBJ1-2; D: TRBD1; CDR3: CASSSGTGDRVYYGYTF; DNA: TGTGCCAGCAGCTCTGGAACCGGGGACAGGGTATACTATGGCTACACCTTC
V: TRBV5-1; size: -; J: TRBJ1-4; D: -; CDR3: CASSPAGDTDEKLFF; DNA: TGCGCCAGCAGCCCCGCGGGGGATACCGACGAAAAACTGTTTTTT
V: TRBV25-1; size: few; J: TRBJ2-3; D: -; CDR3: CASSEHSTQGPGTDTQYF; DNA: TGTGCCAGCAGTGAGCACTCCACCCAGGGGCCCGGCACAGATACGCAGTATTTT
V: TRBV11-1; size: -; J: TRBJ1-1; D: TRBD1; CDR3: CASSPDRGQGGTEAFF; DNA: TGTGCCAGCAGCCCCGACCGAGGACAGGGTGGAACTGAAGCTTTCTTT
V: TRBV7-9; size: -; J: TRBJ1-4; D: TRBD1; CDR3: CASSPRQGGQTNEKLFF; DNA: TGTGCCAGCAGCCCGCGGCAGGGGGGCCAGACTAATGAAAAACTGTTTTTT
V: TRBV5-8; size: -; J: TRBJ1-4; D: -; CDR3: CASSRRRRQTTNEKLFF; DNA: TGTGCCAGCAGCCGGCGCCGCCGACAAACAACTAATGAAAAACTGTTTTTT
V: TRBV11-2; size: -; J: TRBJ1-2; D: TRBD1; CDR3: CASSLDQTGGINYGYTF; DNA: TGTGCCAGCAGCTTAGATCAGACAGGGGGCATCAACTATGGCTACACCTTC
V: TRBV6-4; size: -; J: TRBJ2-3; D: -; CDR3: CASSDGERGGADTQYF; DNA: TGTGCCAGCAGTGACGGGGAGCGCGGGGGCGCAGATACGCAGTATTTT
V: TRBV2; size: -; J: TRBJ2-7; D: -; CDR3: CASSLRYEQYF; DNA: TGTGCCAGCAGTCTACGCTACGAGCAGTACTTC
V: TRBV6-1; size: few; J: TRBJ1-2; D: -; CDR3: CASSEEWADLYGYTF; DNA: TGTGCCAGCAGTGAAGAATGGGCAGATTTATATGGCTACACCTTC
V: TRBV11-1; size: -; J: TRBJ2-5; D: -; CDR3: CASSPQGGQTQYF; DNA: TGTGCCAGCAGCCCGCAGGGGGGACAGACCCAGTACTTC
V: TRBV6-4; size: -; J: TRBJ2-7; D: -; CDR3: CASSEEGLAGEQYF; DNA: TGTGCCAGCAGTGAGGAGGGACTTGCGGGGGAGCAGTACTTC
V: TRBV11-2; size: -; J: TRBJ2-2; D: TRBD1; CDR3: CASGQGATGELFF; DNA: TGTGCCAGCGGACAGGGGGCAACCGGGGAGCTGTTTTTT
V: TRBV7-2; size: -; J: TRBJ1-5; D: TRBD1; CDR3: CASSLTYSGTGGQPQHF; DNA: TGTGCCAGCAGCTTGACCTACTCCGGGACAGGGGGTCAGCCCCAGCATTTT
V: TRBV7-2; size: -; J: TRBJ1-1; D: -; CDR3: CASSTTGNGAFF; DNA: TGTGCCAGCAGCACAACAGGGAATGGCGCTTTCTTT
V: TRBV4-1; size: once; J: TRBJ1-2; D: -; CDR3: CASSRQLTDGRSGYGYTF; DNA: TGCGCCAGCAGCCGACAGCTCACAGACGGGAGAAGCGGCTATGGCTACACCTTC